This T cell receptor beta chain is drawn from a study of T cell changes during pregnancy in multiple sclerosis. In this sample, this clone turned up a few times. The table came from immunoSEQ multiplex PCR; TCRdb's copy has only in-frame clones and leaves some out. The sample records 65,000 to 85,000 clones, 80% to 95% being singletons. Sequenced here: CD4+ T cells from peripheral blood mononuclear cells, sampled after pregnancy. The TCR comes from a female donor with multiple sclerosis, enrolled in a pregnancy study.

CDR3 bases: TGTGCTACGACGATGCGGACCTACGAGCAGTACTTC. Translated, it gives CATTMRTYEQYF. The V gene is TRBV27, the J gene TRBJ2-7; D not certain. This CDR3 spans 12 amino acids. In germline, CDR1 is MNHEY, CDR2 SMNVEV (reference sequence).